These 15 T cell receptor beta chains came from one sample sequenced in a study of blood T cell repertoires in COVID-19. This table comes from immunoSEQ multiplex PCR, and its TCRdb copy is limited to in-frame clones, with some not included. The sample carries 150,000 to 200,000 clones, 70% to 90% recorded once. Sample: peripheral blood. The receptors were sampled from a human donor with active or convalescent COVID-19. The donor label of this sample is uncertain.

The rearrangement uses TRBV6-5 and TRBJ2-1; the D is unclear. The germline V and J ends were trimmed by 0 bases and 9 bases, with 15 bases remaining between them. This CDR3 comprises 15 residues. Germline CDR1 is MNHEY and CDR2 is SVGAGI. The CDR3: CASSYSIDPTVEQFF. CDR3 in DNA: TGTGCCAGCAGTTACTCAATAGACCCTACAGTTGAGCAGTTCTTC.

This clone was counted a single time. V gene TRBV27 combines with J gene TRBJ1-6; the D gene is possibly TRBD1 (5 bases). The CDR3 extends over 12 amino acids. Germline CDR1 MNHEY, CDR2 SMNVEV (reference sequence). Trimming left V 8 bases short and J 8 bases short, with 10 bases between. The CDR3: CASGPGDSPLHF. In nucleotides, the CDR3 is TGTGCCAGCGGCCCGGGGGATTCACCCCTCCACTTT.

V usage is TRBV4-1 and J usage is TRBJ2-3; TRBD2 agrees at 7 bases. Trimming took 4 bases from V and 4 from J; bases not matched to a gene: 14. The germline gives CDR1 MGHRA, CDR2 YSYEKL. The CDR3 runs to 17 residues. The CDR3 sequence is CASSLRSAGEGSDTQYF. CDR3 nucleotides: TGCGCCAGCAGCCTCCGATCGGCGGGAGAGGGATCAGATACGCAGTATTTT.

This chain joins TRBV5-6 and TRBJ1-3; the D is unclear. The CDR3 loop spans 15 amino acids. Trimming removed 0 bases at V and 4 bases at J, with 11 bases between. Germline-derived CDR1 and CDR2 are SGHDT and YYEEEE. CDR3 protein: CASSLDSRSGNTIYF. The CDR3 nucleotides read TGTGCCAGCAGCTTGGACAGCCGCTCAGGAAACACCATATATTTT.

This rearrangement joins TRBV7-9 to TRBJ1-1, with D unclear. Trimming cost V 2 bases and J 5 bases, with 12 bases left between them. The V gene's germline CDR1 is SEHNR and CDR2 FQNEAQ (reference sequence). The CDR3 has 14 amino acids. The CDR3 region has the DNA TGTGCCAGCAGCTTACCCTCAGGAGGTACTGAAGCTTTCTTT. This translates into CASSLPSGGTEAFF.

This clone appeared a single time. The CDR3 region is CASSFGTHGNTIYF. CDR3 sequence (DNA): TGTGCCAGCAGCTTCGGGACTCACGGAAACACCATATATTTT. V gene TRBV6-5 combines with J gene TRBJ1-3; D is possibly TRBD1 (5 bases). The V gene lost 6 bases and the J gene lost 4 bases, with 13 bases spanning the gap. The germline V gene encodes CDR1 MNHEY and CDR2 SVGAGI. The CDR3 is 14 residues long.

V is TRBV4-1 and J is TRBJ1-1; 7 nucleotides match TRBD1. This CDR3 is 18 amino acids long. CDR1 is MGHRA, CDR2 YSYEKL, per germline. V gave up 0 bases and J gave up 4 bases; unmatched junction bases: 14. The CDR3 sequence is CASSQELGSGGRPTEAFF. As DNA, the CDR3 is TGCGCCAGCAGCCAAGAATTAGGGTCAGGGGGTCGACCCACTGAAGCTTTCTTT.

The chain employs TRBV2 and TRBJ2-5; tentatively, D is TRBD1 (5 bases). This CDR3 has 13 amino acids. CDR1 and CDR2 (germline): SNHLY, FYNNEI. Between the trimmed V and J ends, which lost 3 bases and 3 bases, there was a span of 8 bases. This chain's CDR3 is CASSEQGEETQYF. The DNA of the CDR3 is TGTGCCAGCAGTGAGCAGGGCGAAGAGACCCAGTACTTC.

The chain links TRBV2 to TRBJ2-1, with TRBD2 matching 11 bases. Trimming removed 5 bases from V and 10 bases from J; junction bases left unmatched: 10. CDR3 size: 15 residues. Germline V gives CDR1 SNHLY, CDR2 FYNNEI. The DNA for the CDR3 is TGTGCCAGCAGTCTTACTAGCGGGAGAAACGAGGAGCAGTTCTTC. Translated: CASSLTSGRNEEQFF. The full variable domain, in which reference TRBV2 and TRBJ2-1 provide the parts outside the CDR3, is EPEVTQTPSHQVTQMGQEVILRCVPISNHLYFYWYRQILGQKVEFLVSFYNNEISEKSEIFDDQFSVERPDGSNFTLKIRSTKLEDSAMYFCASSLTSGRNEEQFFGPGTRLTVL.

The rearrangement uses TRBV7-7 and TRBJ2-3, with D perhaps matching TRBD2 (7 bases). Germline CDR1 is SSHAT and CDR2 is FNYEAQ (reference sequence). The CDR3 loop spans 15 amino acids. V lost 1 base and J 6 bases, leaving 14 bases between the germline ends. CDR3 DNA sequence: TGTGCCAGCAGCTTAGGAGGGGGGGCCGCGGATACGCAGTATTTT. Amino acid sequence: CASSLGGGAADTQYF.

The chain couples TRBV19 to TRBJ2-1; D possibly corresponds to TRBD1 (6 bases). Per the germline V gene, CDR1 is LNHDA and CDR2 is SQIVND (reference sequence). Trimming removed 5 bases from V and 4 bases from J, with 18 bases in between. The CDR3 totals 16 residues. The CDR3 bases are TGTGCCAGTAGTGCCCAGGGGTATACTAAATACAATGAGCAGTTCTTC. It yields the protein CASSAQGYTKYNEQFF. The entire variable domain, with the rest obtained from reference TRBV19 and TRBJ2-1, is as follows: DGGITQSPKYLFRKEGQNVTLSCEQNLNHDAMYWYRQDPGQGLRLIYYSQIVNDFQKGDIAEGYSVSREKKESFPLTVTSAQKNPTAFYLCASSAQGYTKYNEQFFGPGTRLTVL.

This chain joins TRBV7-9 and TRBJ1-1, with 8 nucleotides matching TRBD1. From germline, CDR1 is SEHNR and CDR2 FQNEAQ (reference sequence). V shed 11 bases, J shed 2 bases, and the junction held 13 bases outside the gene matches. The length of the CDR3 is 15 residues. CDR3 in amino acids: CAGGPGGGRNTEAFF. The CDR3, as DNA: TGTGCCGGGGGGCCAGGGGGCGGGAGAAACACTGAAGCTTTCTTT.

The chain links TRBV6-5 to TRBJ2-5, with TRBD2 identical over 8 bases. Trimming at V came to 7 bases and at J to 5 bases, leaving 12 bases not matched to a gene. CDR1 is MNHEY, CDR2 SVGAGI, per germline. This CDR3 comprises 15 residues. The CDR3, as DNA: TGTGCCAGCAAACCCGCGGGGGGTCCCAGGGAGACCCAGTACTTC. Amino acids: CASKPAGGPRETQYF.

The rearrangement links TRBV11-2 to TRBJ2-4; a weak D match, TRBD2 (6 bases). Trimming removed 5 bases from V and 0 bases from J, with 11 bases in between. This CDR3 spans 15 amino acids. Germline-derived CDR1 and CDR2 are SGHAT and FQNNGV. This CDR3 reads CASSGPGLAKNIQYF. CDR3 coding DNA: TGTGCCAGCAGCGGCCCGGGACTAGCCAAAAACATTCAGTACTTC.

This clone turned up a few times. CDR3 loop: CASSQAGVPSYNEQFF. In DNA, the CDR3 is TGCGCCAGCAGCCAGGCGGGGGTTCCCTCCTACAATGAGCAGTTCTTC. The V gene is TRBV5-1, the J gene TRBJ2-1; 7 bases agree with TRBD2. Trimming took 4 bases from V and 0 from J; bases not matched to a gene: 7. The CDR3 sequence is 16 residues long. Germline V gives CDR1 SGHRS, CDR2 YFSETQ.